This record concerns one T cell receptor beta chain sequence. It has no known antigen specificity. Nothing much larger sits one base from this clone, and base qualities are not available. Library preparation employed RT-PCR. Sequencer: NextSeq 550. The public reads were reanalyzed by TCRdb: fastp trimming at Q25, MiXCR alignment, in-frame beta chains only. Every distinct CDR3 protein forms one entry, paired with its most common genes and DNA. Counted in this sample were hundreds of thousands of distinct CDR3 sequences; around 40% of them appeared once. The ten largest clones add up to about 9.9% of the sample. This record belongs to a study of patients and donors after allogeneic stem cell transplantation (TCRdb year 2020). According to the germline V gene, CDR1 reads SGHRS and CDR2 reads YFSETQ. The CDR3 contains 14 residues, cysteine and phenylalanine counted. Just CDR3 DNA is preserved here, 42 bases in frame from base 1. The trim is 3 bases for V and 1 base for J, with a gap of 10 bases between the germline ends.

Sequenced input: blood, either unsorted or a sorted T cell fraction (not recorded which). The clonotype comes from a human donor who was either an allogeneic HSCT recipient or a stem cell or donor lymphocyte infusion donor (not recorded which). It is not recorded whose cells these are; they may come from a transplant donor. The chain is made from TRBV5-1 and TRBJ1-1; the D gene is perhaps TRBD1, from 5 matching bases. In nucleotides, the sequence is TGCGCCAGCAGCTATGACAGCAGGAACACTGAAGCTTTCTTT. It codes for CASSYDSRNTEAFF.